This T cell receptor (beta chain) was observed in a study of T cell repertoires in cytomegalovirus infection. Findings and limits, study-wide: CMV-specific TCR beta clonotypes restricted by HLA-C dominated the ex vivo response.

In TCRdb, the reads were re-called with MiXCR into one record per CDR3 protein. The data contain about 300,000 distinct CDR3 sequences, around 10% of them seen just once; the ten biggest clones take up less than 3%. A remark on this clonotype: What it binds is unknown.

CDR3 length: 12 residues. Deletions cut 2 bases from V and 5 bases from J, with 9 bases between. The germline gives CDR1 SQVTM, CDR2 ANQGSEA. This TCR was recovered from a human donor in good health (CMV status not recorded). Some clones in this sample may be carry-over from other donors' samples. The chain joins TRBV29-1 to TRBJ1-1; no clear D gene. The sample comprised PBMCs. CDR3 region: CSVERPDTEAFF. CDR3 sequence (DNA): TGCAGCGTTGAAAGGCCGGATACTGAAGCTTTCTTT.